The 19 T cell receptor beta chains below all came from one sample that was sequenced in a study of blood T cell repertoires in COVID-19. Repertoires were generated with immunoSEQ multiplex PCR, while TCRdb's copy carries only in-frame clones and drops some. The repertoire holds about 52,000 clones, with nearly 90% as singletons. Sequencing input: peripheral blood. The receptors derive from a man older than 75 with active or convalescent COVID-19.

The chain's CDR3 is CASTLPTGSYEQYF. The DNA for the CDR3 is TGTGCCAGCACCCTACCGACGGGCTCCTACGAGCAGTACTTC. The chain combines TRBV7-9 with TRBJ2-7; no firm D call. The CDR3 is 14 residues long. In germline, CDR1 is SEHNR, CDR2 FQNEAQ (reference sequence). Trimming pared 7 bases from V and 0 bases from J, leaving 13 bases between. The full variable domain, its missing parts supplied by reference TRBV7-9 and TRBJ2-7, is DTGVSQNPRHKITKRGQNVTFRCDPISEHNRLYWYRQTLGQGPEFLTYFQNEAQLEKSRLLSDRFSAERPKGSFSTLEIQRTEQGDSAMYLCASTLPTGSYEQYFGPGTRLTVT.

V is TRBV7-2 and J is TRBJ1-4; D gene uncertain. With 4 bases removed from V and 3 bases from J, the gap between germline ends came to 9 bases. The CDR3 spans 14 residues. CDR1 and CDR2 from the germline V gene are SGHTA and FQGNSA. CDR3 sequence (DNA): TGTGCCAGCAGCTCCACTCTCTCTAATGAAAAACTGTTTTTT. Residues: CASSSTLSNEKLFF.

The table lists this clone with a count of one. The chain is built from TRBV14 and TRBJ2-3; 11 nucleotides agree with TRBD2. This CDR3 spans 19 amino acids. From germline, CDR1 is SGHDN and CDR2 FVKESK. Unmatched junction bases numbered 14, after V lost 0 bases and J lost 6 bases. CDR3 in DNA: TGTGCCAGCAGCCAAGATCCTAGCGGGAGGTCCCGATTGGACGATACGCAGTATTTT. Its translation is CASSQDPSGRSRLDDTQYF.

The chain links TRBV7-2 to TRBJ2-5; D may be TRBD2 (6 bases). Germline loops: CDR1 SGHTA, CDR2 FQGNSA. CDR3 size: 16 residues. Trimming took off 5 bases at V and 0 bases at J, with 16 bases between the two ends. CDR3 bases: TGTGCCAGCAGCCGGGCGGGGTTATCGTACCAAGAGACCCAGTACTTC. Its translation: CASSRAGLSYQETQYF.

This sequence joins TRBV7-2 and TRBJ2-5; 7 bases map to TRBD2. The CDR3 is made up of 16 amino acids. Germline V gene data show CDR1 as SGHTA and CDR2 as FQGNSA. The V segment lost 5 bases and the J segment 1 base; nucleotides outside the gene matches: 10. The CDR3 protein is CASSLRTRSLQETQYF. Written as DNA, the CDR3 is TGTGCCAGCAGCCTAAGGACTAGAAGTCTCCAAGAGACCCAGTACTTC.

The chain has TRBV15 and TRBJ1-3; tentatively, D is TRBD1 (5 bases). V was clipped by 8 bases and J by 4 bases, with 12 bases between them. This CDR3 contains 13 residues. The germline V gene has CDR1 LNHNV and CDR2 YYDKDF (reference sequence). CDR3 residues: CATSRGSGNTIYF. The CDR3 DNA follows: TGTGCCACCTCCCGGGGGAGCGGAAACACCATATATTTT.

The chain is built from TRBV30 and TRBJ1-6; a possible D gene is TRBD1 (6 bases). The CDR3 extends over 17 amino acids. V was cut by 3 bases and J by 0 bases, with 15 bases left in between. Germline V gene sequence: CDR1 GTSNPN, CDR2 SVGIG (reference sequence). The CDR3 reads CAWRTETGASYNSPLHF. The CDR3 DNA reads TGTGCCTGGAGAACCGAGACAGGAGCCTCCTATAATTCACCCCTCCACTTT.

The chain is built from TRBV2 and TRBJ1-4, with 7 nucleotides matching TRBD1. Germline V gene sequence: CDR1 SNHLY, CDR2 FYNNEI. The CDR3 is made up of 16 amino acids. The ends lost 0 bases at V and 8 bases at J; junction bases unmatched: 9. CDR3 DNA: TGTGCCAGCAGTGAAGCGCGGGGCAGGGGGAGGGAAAAACTGTTTTTT. It codes for CASSEARGRGREKLFF.

CDR3 amino acids: CASSFPAASGGDQETQYF. The CDR3 nucleotides are TGTGCCAGCAGTTTTCCCGCGGCTAGCGGGGGAGACCAAGAGACCCAGTACTTC. V and J are TRBV28 and TRBJ2-5, with 10 bases fitting TRBD2. Germline V gene sequence: CDR1 MDHEN, CDR2 SYDVKM. V was pared by 3 bases and J by 0 bases, with 10 bases of the junction left unmatched. CDR3 length equals 18 residues.

J is TRBJ1-2 and V is TRBV10-3; 9 positions match TRBD1. This CDR3 is 14 amino acids long. With V trimmed by 5 bases and J by 3 bases, 4 bases remained unmatched. Germline values: CDR1 ENHRY, CDR2 SYGVKD. The CDR3 DNA reads TGTGCCATCAGTAAACAGGGGGCGGACTATGGCTACACCTTC. This codes for CAISKQGADYGYTF.

This clone was detected once. The chain recombines TRBV6-5 with TRBJ2-3; a possible D gene is TRBD2 (5 bases). V was clipped by 6 bases and J by 8 bases, with 15 bases between them. The CDR3 spans 13 residues. Germline CDR1 is MNHEY and CDR2 is SVGAGI. CDR3: CASSPPSLLTQYF. CDR3 in DNA: TGTGCCAGCAGCCCCCCTAGCCTGCTTACGCAGTATTTT.

The genes are TRBV5-1 and TRBJ1-6; 9 bases agree with TRBD1. Germline loops: CDR1 SGHRS, CDR2 YFSETQ. Germline trimming cut 3 bases from V and 7 bases from J; bases unmatched to any gene: 2. The CDR3 covers 14 residues. In DNA, the CDR3 is TGCGCCAGCAGCTGGGACAGGGAGAATTCACCCCTCCACTTT. As protein: CASSWDRENSPLHF.

In its sample, this clone was seen a few times. The chain uses TRBV6-4 and TRBJ1-6; no clear D gene. Looked up from germline, CDR1 is MRHNA and CDR2 is SNTAGT. Trimming shortened V by 4 bases and J by 12 bases, and 13 bases separated the two germline ends. CDR3 size: 13 residues. This CDR3 reads CASSVRPAGPLHF. In DNA, the CDR3 is TGTGCCAGCAGTGTACGGCCAGCGGGACCCCTCCACTTT.

Here the CDR3 DNA reads TGTGCCAGTACTCGGGTTTTGAACACTGAAGCTTTCTTT. Translating gives CASTRVLNTEAFF. V usage is TRBV19 and J usage is TRBJ1-1; D is unclear. V was shortened by 7 bases and J by 0 bases, with 9 bases between the two germline ends. This CDR3 spans 13 amino acids. Germline lookup yields CDR1 LNHDA and CDR2 SQIVND (reference sequence).

This clone appeared once. The V and J genes are TRBV4-3 and TRBJ1-6; 9 bases are shared with TRBD1. This CDR3 contains 14 residues. The J segment lost 10 bases and the V segment lost 3 bases, leaving 4 bases of the junction unmatched. Germline CDR1 and CDR2: LGHNA and YSLEER. The CDR3 reads CASSQGQGGSPLHF. The CDR3 bases are TGCGCCAGCAGCCAGGGACAGGGCGGATCACCCCTCCACTTT.

The chain uses TRBV10-3 and TRBJ2-5, with TRBD1 matching 7 bases. The length of the CDR3 is 14 residues. Germline CDR1 is ENHRY and CDR2 is SYGVKD. J was trimmed by 5 bases and V by 6 bases; bases with no gene match: 9. In nucleotides, the CDR3 is TGTGCCATCAGGACGGGACAGCAGTCGGAGACCCAGTACTTC. This sequence encodes CAIRTGQQSETQYF.

The chain has TRBV9 and TRBJ2-2; 8 bases line up with TRBD2. Trimming at V came to 8 bases and at J to 1 base, leaving 10 bases not matched to a gene. Germline assignment: CDR1 SGDLS and CDR2 YYNGEE. CDR3 length equals 16 residues. CDR3 in DNA: TGTGCCAGTTCACTACGGGGGGGCAAGAACACCGGGGAGCTGTTTTTT. Translation gives CASSLRGGKNTGELFF.

The chain is built from TRBV5-1 and TRBJ1-1; 7 nucleotides align to TRBD1. The V segment lost 2 bases and the J segment 1 base; nucleotides outside the gene matches: 5. The germline V gene encodes CDR1 SGHRS and CDR2 YFSETQ. The CDR3 runs 15 residues. The CDR3 sequence is CASSLVRGENTEAFF. The CDR3, as DNA: TGCGCCAGCAGCTTAGTCAGGGGGGAGAACACTGAAGCTTTCTTT.

This chain joins TRBV5-5 and TRBJ2-6; 8 bases fit TRBD1. The germline gives CDR1 SGHKS, CDR2 YYEKEE (reference sequence). The V and J ends lost 3 bases and 4 bases, in that order; junction bases with no gene match: 12. The length of the CDR3 is 18 residues. The CDR3 region has the DNA TGTGCCAGCAGCTCACAGCCTCAGACAGGGGCCGGGGCCAACGTCCTGACTTTC. Encoded protein: CASSSQPQTGAGANVLTF.